Below, 23 T cell receptor beta chains from the same sample are listed, as sequenced in a study of T cell repertoires in cytomegalovirus infection (dated by TCRdb to the late 2010s). The instrument was an Illumina HiSeq 1500. TCRdb handled the public reads itself, with Q25 trimming in fastp and clone calling in MiXCR, and kept productive beta chains. One record per CDR3 amino acid sequence lists the most common genes and DNA. This sample holds 310,000 or so distinct CDR3 sequences; 8% to 10% were observed only once. The ten largest clonotypes hold less than 3% of the sample. Sequenced input: PBMCs. These receptors originate from a human donor in good health (CMV status not recorded). Some clones in this sample may be carry-over from other donors' samples.

This clonotype came up many times. The V gene is TRBV25-1, the J gene TRBJ1-1; perhaps TRBD1 as D (5 bases). This CDR3 region has 13 residues. The V and J ends lost 2 bases and 7 bases respectively, with 11 bases between them. Germline assignment: CDR1 MGHDK and CDR2 SYGVNS. The DNA for the CDR3 is TGTGCCAGCAGTGAAGTCGGGGGGGATGAAGCTTTCTTT. Translated, it gives CASSEVGGDEAFF.

This clonotype was counted many times. The J gene is TRBJ1-5, the V gene TRBV6-1; 7 positions match TRBD1. The germline CDR1 and CDR2 sequences are MNHNS and SASEGT. The CDR3 contains 16 residues. The V segment lost 6 bases and the J segment 2 bases; nucleotides outside the gene matches: 10. CDR3 amino acids: CASRQSGGGGNQPQHF. The CDR3 DNA sequence: TGTGCCAGCAGACAATCAGGGGGGGGCGGCAATCAGCCCCAGCATTTT.

The sample holds many counts of this clonotype. This sequence joins TRBV29-1 and TRBJ2-3, with 7 positions matching TRBD2. CDR3 length: 14 residues. Trimming cost V 3 bases and J 4 bases; bases outside gene matches: 7. Looked up from germline, CDR1 is SQVTM and CDR2 is ANQGSEA. The CDR3 DNA reads as TGCAGCGTTGATCGGGGGGATAGGGCAGATACGCAGTATTTT. It specifies CSVDRGDRADTQYF.

This clonotype was detected many times. V gene TRBV28 combines with J gene TRBJ1-1; D remains unclear. CDR3 length equals 14 residues. The V gene's germline CDR1 is MDHEN and CDR2 SYDVKM. Deletions cut 2 bases from V and 1 base from J, with 8 bases between. CDR3 DNA sequence: TGTGCCAGCAGTTTAATCGAACAGAACACTGAAGCTTTCTTT. The encoded protein is CASSLIEQNTEAFF.

This clonotype was recorded at least ten times. The rearrangement uses TRBV7-2 and TRBJ2-1; possible D gene TRBD2, 6 bases. CDR3 length: 17 residues. V lost 1 base and J lost 2, with 15 bases in between. The germline gives CDR1 SGHTA, CDR2 FQGNSA. The CDR3 bases are TGTGCCAGCAGCTTAGTACGGGGGACGCGGACCTACAATGAGCAGTTCTTC. This gives the protein CASSLVRGTRTYNEQFF.

This clonotype was recorded many times. The V gene is TRBV2, the J gene TRBJ2-2; weak D call: TRBD1 (6 bases). Trimming removed 6 bases from V and 4 bases from J, with 15 bases in between. CDR1 and CDR2 (germline): SNHLY, FYNNEI. This CDR3 is built from 15 residues. The CDR3 nucleotides read TGTGCCAGCAGCGAATACAGGGCGGGCACCGGGGAGCTGTTTTTT. Translation gives CASSEYRAGTGELFF.

This clonotype was detected ten times or more. The V and J genes are TRBV6-5 and TRBJ2-3, with D unclear. Trimming shortened V by 6 bases and J by 4 bases, and 14 bases separated the two germline ends. Per germline, CDR1 MNHEY and CDR2 SVGAGI. This CDR3 is built from 14 residues. CDR3 sequence (DNA): TGTGCCAGCAGCTACCCCGGCCCGGCAGATACGCAGTATTTT. Encoded protein: CASSYPGPADTQYF.

The table lists this clonotype with many counts. The rearrangement uses TRBV28 and TRBJ1-5; D uncertain. Trimming took off 8 bases at V and 2 bases at J, with 10 bases between the two ends. CDR1 MDHEN and CDR2 SYDVKM come from the germline V gene. The CDR3 covers 13 residues. In DNA form, the CDR3 reads TGTGCCAGCCAATTTACCGGCAATCAGCCCCAGCATTTT. It translates to CASQFTGNQPQHF.

Only a few counts were recorded for this clonotype. The rearrangement joins TRBV25-1 to TRBJ2-7; 7 bases map to TRBD1. Per germline, CDR1 MGHDK and CDR2 SYGVNS. V lost 5 bases, J lost 4 bases, and 11 bases stayed unmatched. The CDR3 has 15 amino acids. In DNA form, the CDR3 reads TGTGCCAGCAGTCGTCAGTCGACAGGGACATACGAGCAGTACTTC. Amino acids: CASSRQSTGTYEQYF.

This clonotype was counted between two and nine times. V usage is TRBV7-9 and J usage is TRBJ2-3; 7 bases map to TRBD2. The CDR3 totals 16 residues. The germline V gene encodes CDR1 SEHNR and CDR2 FQNEAQ (reference sequence). V lost 5 bases to trimming and J lost 8 bases; unmatched junction nucleotides: 16. The CDR3 here is CASSPRGDYVTGTQYF. The CDR3 nucleotides are TGTGCCAGCAGCCCGCGTGGGGACTATGTCACTGGTACGCAGTATTTT.

Many counts were recorded for this clonotype. J is TRBJ1-5 and V is TRBV7-9; 8 bases match TRBD1. CDR1 is SEHNR and CDR2 is FQNEAQ in the germline V gene (reference sequence). Germline trimming cut 5 bases from V and 6 bases from J; bases unmatched to any gene: 6. CDR3 length: 14 amino acids. The CDR3 loop is CASSPGTGVQPQHF. The CDR3 bases are TGTGCCAGCAGCCCCGGGACAGGTGTTCAGCCCCAGCATTTT.

The J gene is TRBJ2-5, the V gene TRBV20-1; D gene unclear. The CDR3 spans 13 residues. V was cut by 4 bases and J by 1 base, with 10 bases left in between. Germline CDR1 and CDR2: DFQATT and SNEGSKA (reference sequence). CDR3 loop: CSAKGSTQETQYF. In DNA form, the CDR3 reads TGCAGTGCTAAAGGGTCAACCCAAGAGACCCAGTACTTC.

This clonotype was counted many times. V gene TRBV7-2 combines with J gene TRBJ2-5; possibly TRBD1 for D (5 bases). Germline V gives CDR1 SGHTA, CDR2 FQGNSA. This CDR3 has 11 residues. V was clipped by 5 bases and J by 5 bases, with 6 bases between them. The CDR3 reads CASSGAETQYF. In nucleotides, the CDR3 is TGTGCCAGCAGCGGGGCGGAGACCCAGTACTTC.

The table lists this clonotype with many counts. The V and J genes are TRBV2 and TRBJ2-7, with D possibly matching TRBD1 (6 bases). The CDR3 length is 12 residues. The V end was cut by 6 bases, the J end by 6 bases, with 12 bases between. Germline V lookup: CDR1 SNHLY, CDR2 FYNNEI. CDR3 residues: CASRDSVFEQYF. The DNA of the CDR3 is TGTGCCAGCAGGGACAGCGTGTTCGAGCAGTACTTC. Complete variable domain (other parts from reference TRBV2 and TRBJ2-7): EPEVTQTPSHQVTQMGQEVILRCVPISNHLYFYWYRQILGQKVEFLVSFYNNEISEKSEIFDDQFSVERPDGSNFTLKIRSTKLEDSAMYFCASRDSVFEQYFGPGTRLTVT.

The gene calls are TRBV28 and TRBJ1-1; TRBD1 agrees at 11 bases. Trimming at V came to 6 bases and at J to 5 bases, leaving 11 bases not matched to a gene. The germline V gene has CDR1 MDHEN and CDR2 SYDVKM. The CDR3 loop spans 16 amino acids. Here the CDR3 reads CASSQGQGAPWTEAFF. For the CDR3, the DNA is TGTGCCAGCAGCCAAGGACAGGGGGCGCCATGGACTGAAGCTTTCTTT.

This clonotype was recorded a few times. CDR3 bases: TGTGCCAGCAGCCAAGGAGTATCAGGGTCTAATGAAAAACTGTTTTTT. It is translated as CASSQGVSGSNEKLFF. The genes are TRBV3-1 and TRBJ1-4, with D tentatively TRBD1 (5 bases). This CDR3 comprises 16 residues. Germline assignment: CDR1 LGHDT and CDR2 YNNKEL (reference sequence). The V gene lost 1 base and the J gene lost 3 bases, with 12 bases spanning the gap.

This clonotype has at least ten counts. V and J are TRBV7-2 and TRBJ2-3; 8 bases map to TRBD1. Germline lookup yields CDR1 SGHTA and CDR2 FQGNSA. This CDR3 has 15 amino acids. Trimming at V came to 7 bases and at J to 5 bases, leaving 11 bases not matched to a gene. The CDR3 nucleotides read TGTGCCAGCACGCAACCCAGGGGGCTGGGAGATACGCAGTATTTT. This gives the protein CASTQPRGLGDTQYF.

This clonotype was recorded a few times. The DNA of the CDR3 is TGTGCCAGCAGCCAAGAGGGTACCTACGAGCAGTACTTC. This translates into CASSQEGTYEQYF. This chain joins TRBV3-1 and TRBJ2-7; D gene uncertain. V lost 0 bases and J lost 2, with 5 bases in between. The CDR3 is 13 residues long. The germline V gene has CDR1 LGHDT and CDR2 YNNKEL (reference sequence).

This clonotype has at least ten counts. The genes are TRBV4-1 and TRBJ1-2, with 11 bases matching TRBD1. The CDR3 is 15 amino acids. The germline V gene encodes CDR1 MGHRA and CDR2 YSYEKL. With V trimmed by 2 bases and J by 5 bases, 4 bases remained unmatched. CDR3 sequence reads: CASSQIGQGAYGYTF. The CDR3 DNA follows: TGCGCCAGCAGCCAAATAGGACAGGGGGCGTATGGCTACACCTTC.

This clonotype was picked up many times. This rearrangement joins TRBV4-2 to TRBJ1-5; tentatively, D is TRBD1 (6 bases). CDR3 length: 14 residues. The germline V and J ends were trimmed by 6 bases and 5 bases, with 14 bases remaining between them. Germline CDR1 and CDR2: LGHNA and YNFKEQ. CDR3 in amino acids: CASRGGDWHQPQHF. DNA for the CDR3: TGTGCCAGCAGAGGGGGGGACTGGCATCAGCCCCAGCATTTT.

The chain couples TRBV28 to TRBJ2-2; D is perhaps TRBD1 or TRBD2 (5 bases each). The CDR3 contains 16 residues. Trimming pared 4 bases from V and 2 bases from J, leaving 14 bases between. The germline V gene encodes CDR1 MDHEN and CDR2 SYDVKM. Here the CDR3 DNA reads TGTGCCAGCAGTTCCGTCGGGGCGCCTAACACCGGGGAGCTGTTTTTT. It codes for CASSSVGAPNTGELFF.

This chain joins TRBV7-2 and TRBJ1-5; D is perhaps TRBD1 (6 bases). The CDR3 loop spans 14 amino acids. CDR1 and CDR2 (germline): SGHTA, FQGNSA. V was shortened by 5 bases and J by 2 bases, with 10 bases between the two germline ends. CDR3 residues: CASSTKGGNQPQHF. The CDR3 DNA is TGTGCCAGCAGCACAAAGGGGGGCAATCAGCCCCAGCATTTT. Combining the CDR3 with reference TRBV7-2 and TRBJ1-5 gives the whole variable domain GAGVSQSPSNKVTEKGKDVELRCDPISGHTALYWYRQSLGQGLEFLIYFQGNSAPDKSGLPSDRFSAERTGGSVSTLTIQRTQQEDSAVYLCASSTKGGNQPQHFGDGTRLSIL.

This clonotype was detected many times. The V and J genes are TRBV12-5 and TRBJ1-2; no clear D. The CDR3 has 14 amino acids. V was clipped by 5 bases and J by 4 bases, with 14 bases between them. CDR1 is LGHNT, CDR2 FRNRAP, per germline. The CDR3 loop is CASGRNNGRYGYTF. The CDR3 region has the DNA TGTGCTAGTGGTCGAAACAATGGACGCTATGGCTACACCTTC.